Reported below is one TCR beta chain. No antigen is known for it. This sample was taken from a study of T cell repertoires in ileal Crohn's disease. Study context: About half received postoperative treatment, under 14 with thiopurines and approximately 19 anti-TNF. General study points: Active smokers at surgery had more clonal expansions than non-smokers. Clonality above 26.8% at surgery always came with endoscopic recurrence.

The CDR3 covers 17 residues. J gave up 4 bases and V 0 bases, and 10 bases lay outside the gene matches. Germline lookup yields CDR1 MGHDK and CDR2 SYGVNS. Per sample, roughly 530 nanograms of biopsy DNA were TCRB immunosequenced. Sequencing was performed with immunoSEQ multiplex PCR; in TCRdb, only in-frame clones are kept and a portion is missing. The repertoire holds several thousand clones, with about four fifths as singletons. The material sequenced was ileal tissue. This TCR derives from an adult with Crohn's disease. The chain couples TRBV25-1 to TRBJ1-1; 8 bases are shared with TRBD1. DNA of the CDR3: TGTGCCAGCAGTGAATATAGCGGACAGGGAGGTAGCACTGAAGCTTTCTTT. As protein: CASSEYSGQGGSTEAFF. The complete variable domain, with remaining parts taken from reference TRBV25-1 and TRBJ1-1, reads EADIYQTPRYLVIGTGKKITLECSQTMGHDKMYWYQQDPGMELHLIHYSYGVNSTEKGDLSSESTVSRIRTEHFPLTLESARPSHTSQYLCASSEYSGQGGSTEAFFGQGTRLTVV.